Below, 20 T cell receptor beta chains from the same sample are listed, as sequenced in a study of PD-1 blockade in mismatch repair-deficient tumors. Assay used: immunoSEQ multiplex PCR; TCRdb lists only in-frame clones, some missing. The sample records tens of thousands of clones, 65% to 85% being singletons. The sample in question was peripheral blood, obtained 12 weeks after starting pembrolizumab. Receptors were obtained from an adult with mismatch repair-deficient cancer.

The gene calls are TRBV6-1 and TRBJ2-1; TRBD2 might be the D (6 bases). CDR1 and CDR2 (germline): MNHNS, SASEGT. V gave up 8 bases and J gave up 3 bases, with 17 bases separating them. The CDR3 length is 15 residues. CDR3 amino acids: CASDFRGSGYNEQFF. The CDR3 region has the DNA TGTGCCAGCGACTTTCGGGGTAGCGGCTACAATGAGCAGTTCTTC.

This chain joins TRBV19 and TRBJ2-1; D possibly corresponds to TRBD2 (6 bases). The CDR3 extends over 15 amino acids. Trimming left V 4 bases short and J 1 base short, with 11 bases between. Germline V gene data show CDR1 as LNHDA and CDR2 as SQIVND (reference sequence). CDR3 loop: CASSKGGLSYNEQFF. The CDR3 coding sequence is TGTGCCAGTAGTAAAGGAGGGCTTTCCTACAATGAGCAGTTCTTC.

The V and J genes are TRBV7-2 and TRBJ2-7; the match to TRBD2 covers 9 bases. CDR1 is SGHTA and CDR2 is FQGNSA in the germline V gene. V dropped 4 bases and J dropped 11; count of bases not matched to a gene: 9. CDR3 length: 13 residues. In DNA, the CDR3 is TGTGCCAGCAGCTCGGGACTAGCCTCTAAAGAGTACTTC. Amino acid sequence: CASSSGLASKEYF.

V and J are TRBV6-5 and TRBJ2-7; TRBD2 aligns across 8 bases. Germline trimming cut 2 bases from V and 1 base from J; bases unmatched to any gene: 1. The CDR3 consists of 14 residues. CDR1 and CDR2 from the germline V gene are MNHEY and SVGAGI. The CDR3 spells CASSYSGSSYEQYF. The CDR3 nucleotides read TGTGCCAGCAGTTACAGCGGGAGTTCCTACGAGCAGTACTTC.

The V and J genes are TRBV7-3 and TRBJ2-2; D gene unclear. Trimming cost V 5 bases and J 1 base, with 8 bases left between them. This CDR3 region has 14 residues. From germline, CDR1 is SGHTA and CDR2 FQGTGA. The CDR3 sequence is CASSQAGNTGELFF. The CDR3 DNA reads as TGTGCCAGCAGCCAAGCCGGGAACACCGGGGAGCTGTTTTTT. The variable domain in full, with the rest retrieved from reference TRBV7-3 and TRBJ2-2, is GAGVSQTPSNKVTEKGKYVELRCDPISGHTALYWYRQSLGQGPEFLIYFQGTGAADDSGLPNDRFFAVRPEGSVSTLKIQRTERGDSAVYLCASSQAGNTGELFFGEGSRLTVL.

The chain is built from TRBV18 and TRBJ2-6; D not resolved. Trimming stripped 3 bases from V and 0 bases from J, with 3 bases between. Looked up from germline, CDR1 is KGHSH and CDR2 is LQKENI. This CDR3 has 14 residues. For the CDR3, the DNA is TGTGCCAGCTCACCTAACTCTGGGGCCAACGTCCTGACTTTC. Protein: CASSPNSGANVLTF.

CDR3 residues: CASRLSSGTYEQYF. The CDR3 DNA reads TGTGCCAGCAGACTCTCTAGCGGGACCTACGAGCAGTACTTC. V gene TRBV27 combines with J gene TRBJ2-7, with 9 nucleotides matching TRBD2. Germline V CDR1 and CDR2: MNHEY, SMNVEV (reference sequence). Trimming removed 6 bases from V and 2 bases from J; junction bases left unmatched: 5. The CDR3 has 14 amino acids.

This clone was found once. The V call is TRBV23-1, the J call TRBJ1-5; D ambiguous. TRBV23-1 belongs to the ORF category, with a function that is uncertain. The CDR3 consists of 17 residues. The V end lost 0 bases, the J end lost 3 bases, and 15 bases lay between the germline ends. CDR3 in amino acids: CASSQSFPDVDNQPQHF. The CDR3 nucleotides read TGCGCCAGCAGTCAATCGTTCCCAGACGTAGACAATCAGCCCCAGCATTTT.

This clone was recorded a few times. V usage is TRBV11-1 and J usage is TRBJ2-7; TRBD1 might be the D (6 bases). V was shortened by 8 bases and J by 2 bases, with 16 bases between the two germline ends. The CDR3 totals 14 residues. Germline CDR1 SGHAT, CDR2 FQDESV (reference sequence). The CDR3 reads CASQAGGQTYEQYF. The CDR3 region has the DNA TGTGCCAGCCAAGCTGGGGGCCAAACCTACGAGCAGTACTTC.

The gene calls are TRBV2 and TRBJ2-1; TRBD2 matches at 10 bases. The CDR3 consists of 17 residues. J gave up 0 bases and V 7 bases, and 9 bases lay outside the gene matches. Germline V gene sequence: CDR1 SNHLY, CDR2 FYNNEI. The CDR3 protein is CASTLGSGRDSYNEQFF. The CDR3 nucleotides are TGTGCCAGCACCCTAGGAAGCGGGAGGGACTCCTACAATGAGCAGTTCTTC.

V is TRBV9 and J is TRBJ1-1; a possible D gene is TRBD1 (6 bases). In germline, CDR1 is SGDLS, CDR2 YYNGEE. The CDR3 consists of 13 residues. Trimming removed 4 bases at V and 1 base at J, with 8 bases between. CDR3 nucleotide sequence: TGTGCCAGCAGCCCACAGGGGAACACTGAAGCTTTCTTT. Its protein product is CASSPQGNTEAFF.

This CDR3 reads CASSPNTGGGYGYTF. CDR3 bases: TGTGCCAGCAGCCCAAATACAGGGGGCGGCTATGGCTACACCTTC. The chain couples TRBV7-9 to TRBJ1-2; 9 nucleotides agree with TRBD1. The CDR3 has 15 amino acids. After removal of 5 bases from V and 4 bases from J, the junction contained 8 bases not matched to a gene. CDR1 is SEHNR and CDR2 is FQNEAQ in the germline V gene (reference sequence).

The gene calls are TRBV6-1 and TRBJ1-1; D is uncertain. There are 14 residues in the CDR3. The germline V and J ends were trimmed by 0 bases and 3 bases, with 8 bases remaining between them. Germline assignment: CDR1 MNHNS and CDR2 SASEGT. The CDR3 DNA reads TGTGCCAGCAGTGAAGCGGGGAGGGACACTGAAGCTTTCTTT. This codes for CASSEAGRDTEAFF.

Comments on this clone: Other DNA sequences in the sample encode the same CDR3. The rearrangement links TRBV6-1 to TRBJ2-5, with a weak D call TRBD1 (7 bases). The CDR3 contains 16 residues. The germline CDR1 and CDR2 sequences are MNHNS and SASEGT. V was shortened by 0 bases and J by 5 bases, with 16 bases between the two germline ends. This CDR3 reads CASSEAGGGSMETQYF. CDR3 bases: TGTGCCAGCAGTGAAGCAGGAGGGGGCTCGATGGAGACCCAGTACTTC.

J is TRBJ2-2 and V is TRBV6-5; D possibly uses TRBD1 or TRBD2 (5 bases each). The ends were cut back, 6 bases at V and 6 bases at J, with 17 bases in the middle. Germline CDR1 and CDR2: MNHEY and SVGAGI. This CDR3 comprises 15 residues. In DNA, the CDR3 is TGTGCCAGCAGCCTTCTGGGACGGCCTCCCGGGGAGCTGTTTTTT. This encodes CASSLLGRPPGELFF.

This clone was found once. This sequence joins TRBV19 and TRBJ1-1; TRBD1 is a possible D gene (6 bases). CDR3 size: 13 residues. V lost 3 bases to trimming and J lost 11 bases, with 16 bases between them. The germline V gene has CDR1 LNHDA and CDR2 SQIVND (reference sequence). The CDR3 reads CASSIVHEGEAFF. For the CDR3, the DNA is TGTGCCAGTAGTATTGTTCATGAGGGGGAGGCTTTCTTT.

The chain carries TRBV5-1 and TRBJ2-1; D is unresolved. The CDR3 covers 15 residues. CDR1 is SGHRS, CDR2 YFSETQ, per germline. The germline V and J ends were trimmed by 3 bases and 0 bases, with 10 bases remaining between them. The CDR3 coding sequence is TGCGCCAGCAGCTCCTCAATAAGCTCCTACAATGAGCAGTTCTTC. Translating gives CASSSSISSYNEQFF. The complete variable domain, with remaining parts taken from reference TRBV5-1 and TRBJ2-1, reads KAGVTQTPRYLIKTRGQQVTLSCSPISGHRSVSWYQQTPGQGLQFLFEYFSETQRNKGNFPGRFSGRQFSNSRSEMNVSTLELGDSALYLCASSSSISSYNEQFFGPGTRLTVL.

The rearrangement uses TRBV29-1 and TRBJ1-4; TRBD1 matches 7 bases. The CDR3 has 13 residues. V lost 8 bases, J lost 1 base, and 4 bases stayed unmatched. Germline V gene data show CDR1 as SQVTM and CDR2 as ANQGSEA. CDR3 region: CSIGDRTNEKLFF. The DNA of the CDR3 is TGCAGCATAGGGGACAGAACTAATGAAAAACTGTTTTTT.

The chain links TRBV7-2 to TRBJ2-2, with a possible D match to TRBD1 (6 bases). Germline V lookup: CDR1 SGHTA, CDR2 FQGNSA. V lost 4 bases and J lost 6, with 15 bases in between. The CDR3 consists of 15 residues. The CDR3 reads CASSSPIQGPGELFF. The CDR3 coding sequence is TGTGCCAGCAGCTCACCAATACAGGGTCCCGGGGAGCTGTTTTTT.

The chain has TRBV14 and TRBJ2-1, with TRBD2 matching over 14 bases. Germline trimming cut 4 bases from V and 15 bases from J; bases unmatched to any gene: 8. Germline CDR1 reads SGHDN; CDR2 reads FVKESK. The CDR3 sequence is 14 residues long. DNA for the CDR3: TGTGCCAGCAGCCCGAGACTAGCGGGAGGGTCCGGGTTCTTC. Encoded protein: CASSPRLAGGSGFF.